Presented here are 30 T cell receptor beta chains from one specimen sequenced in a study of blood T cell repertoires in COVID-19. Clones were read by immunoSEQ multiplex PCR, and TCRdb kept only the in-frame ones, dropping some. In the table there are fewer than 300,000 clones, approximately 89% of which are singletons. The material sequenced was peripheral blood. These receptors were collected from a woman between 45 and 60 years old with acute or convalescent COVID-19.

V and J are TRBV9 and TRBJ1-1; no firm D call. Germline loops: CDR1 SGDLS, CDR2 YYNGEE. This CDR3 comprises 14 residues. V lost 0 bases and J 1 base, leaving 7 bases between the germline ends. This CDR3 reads CASSVGGENTEAFF. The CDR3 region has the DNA TGTGCCAGCAGCGTAGGAGGAGAGAACACTGAAGCTTTCTTT.

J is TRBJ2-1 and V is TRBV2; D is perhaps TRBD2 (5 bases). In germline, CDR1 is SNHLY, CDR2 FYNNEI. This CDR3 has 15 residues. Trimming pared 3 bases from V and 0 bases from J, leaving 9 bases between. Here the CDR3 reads CASSDSGGSYNEQFF. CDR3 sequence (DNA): TGTGCCAGCAGTGATTCCGGAGGCTCCTACAATGAGCAGTTCTTC.

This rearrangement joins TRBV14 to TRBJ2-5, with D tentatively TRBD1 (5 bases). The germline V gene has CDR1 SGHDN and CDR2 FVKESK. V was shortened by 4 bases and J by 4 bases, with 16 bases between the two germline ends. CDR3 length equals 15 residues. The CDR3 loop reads CASSRMSGRGETQYF. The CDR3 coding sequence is TGTGCCAGCAGCCGTATGTCAGGGCGCGGAGAGACCCAGTACTTC. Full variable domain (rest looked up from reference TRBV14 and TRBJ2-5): EAGVTQFPSHSVIEKGQTVTLRCDPISGHDNLYWYRRVMGKEIKFLLHFVKESKQDESGMPNNRFLAERTGGTYSTLKVQPAELEDSGVYFCASSRMSGRGETQYFGPGTRLLVL.

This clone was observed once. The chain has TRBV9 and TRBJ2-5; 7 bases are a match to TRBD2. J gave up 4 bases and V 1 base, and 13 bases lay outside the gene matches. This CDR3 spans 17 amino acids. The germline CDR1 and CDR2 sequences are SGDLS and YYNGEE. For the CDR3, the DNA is TGTGCCAGCAGCGTATCTCCCCTTCCGGGGGAGGGAGAGACCCAGTACTTC. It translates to CASSVSPLPGEGETQYF.

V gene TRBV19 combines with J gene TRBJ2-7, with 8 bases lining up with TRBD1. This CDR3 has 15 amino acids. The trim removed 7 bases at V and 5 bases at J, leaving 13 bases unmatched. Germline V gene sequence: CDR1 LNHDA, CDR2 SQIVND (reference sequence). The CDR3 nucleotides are TGTGCCAGTACCTCCAGGGGGCGAGTCAGCGACGAGCAGTACTTC. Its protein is CASTSRGRVSDEQYF.

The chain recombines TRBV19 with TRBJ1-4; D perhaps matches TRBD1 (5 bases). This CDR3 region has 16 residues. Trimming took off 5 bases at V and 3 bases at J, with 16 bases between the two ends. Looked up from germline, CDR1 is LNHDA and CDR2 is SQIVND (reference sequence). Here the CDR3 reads CASSFDRQLSNEKLFF. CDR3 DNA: TGTGCCAGTAGTTTCGACCGACAGCTATCTAATGAAAAACTGTTTTTT.

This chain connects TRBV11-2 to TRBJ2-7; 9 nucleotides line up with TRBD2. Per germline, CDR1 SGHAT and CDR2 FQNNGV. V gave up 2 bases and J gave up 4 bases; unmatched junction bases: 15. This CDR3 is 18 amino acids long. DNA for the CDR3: TGTGCCAGCAGCTTAAGGAAATTGGGTAGCGGGAGAAATTACGAGCAGTACTTC. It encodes CASSLRKLGSGRNYEQYF.

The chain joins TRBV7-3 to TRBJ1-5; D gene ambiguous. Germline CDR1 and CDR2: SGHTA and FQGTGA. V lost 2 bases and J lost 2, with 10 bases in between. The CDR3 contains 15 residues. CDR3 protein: CASSLLAGGNQPQHF. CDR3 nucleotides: TGTGCCAGCAGCTTACTAGCGGGAGGCAATCAGCCCCAGCATTTT.

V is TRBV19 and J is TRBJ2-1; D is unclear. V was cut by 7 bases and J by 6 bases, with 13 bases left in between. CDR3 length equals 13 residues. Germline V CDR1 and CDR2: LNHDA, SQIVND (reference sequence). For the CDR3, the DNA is TGTGCCAGTACCCCCGAACTCCTCAATGAGCAGTTCTTC. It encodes CASTPELLNEQFF.

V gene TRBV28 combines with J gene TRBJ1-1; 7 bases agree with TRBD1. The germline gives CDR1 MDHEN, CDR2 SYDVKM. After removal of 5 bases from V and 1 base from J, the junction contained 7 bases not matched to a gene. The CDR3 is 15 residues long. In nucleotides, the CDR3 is TGTGCCAGCAGTCCAGGGGGGTATGGGAACACTGAAGCTTTCTTT. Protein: CASSPGGYGNTEAFF.

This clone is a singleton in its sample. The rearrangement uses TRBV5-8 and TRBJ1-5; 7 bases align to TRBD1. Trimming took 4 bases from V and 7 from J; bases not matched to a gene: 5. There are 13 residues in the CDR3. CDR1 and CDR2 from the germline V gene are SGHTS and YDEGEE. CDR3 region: CASSAGGGQPQHF. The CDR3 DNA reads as TGTGCCAGCAGCGCAGGGGGAGGACAGCCCCAGCATTTT.

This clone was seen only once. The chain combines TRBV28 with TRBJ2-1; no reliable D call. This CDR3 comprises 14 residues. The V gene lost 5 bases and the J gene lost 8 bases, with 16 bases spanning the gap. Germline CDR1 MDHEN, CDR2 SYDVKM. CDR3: CASSQRRPLDEQFF. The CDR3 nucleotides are TGTGCCAGCAGTCAAAGGCGGCCTTTGGATGAGCAGTTCTTC.

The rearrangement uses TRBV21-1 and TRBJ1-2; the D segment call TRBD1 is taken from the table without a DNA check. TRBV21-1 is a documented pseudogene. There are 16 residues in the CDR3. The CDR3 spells CASSKALGDRLYGYTF. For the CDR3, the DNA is TGTGCCAGCAGCAAAGCGCTCGGGGACAGACTCTATGGCTACACCTTC.

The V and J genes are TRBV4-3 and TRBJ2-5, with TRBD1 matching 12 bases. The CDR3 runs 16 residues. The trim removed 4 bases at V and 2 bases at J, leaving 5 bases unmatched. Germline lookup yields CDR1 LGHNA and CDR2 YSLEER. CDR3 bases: TGCGCCAGCAGCCCCCGGGACAGGGGGCGTCAAGAGACCCAGTACTTC. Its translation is CASSPRDRGRQETQYF.

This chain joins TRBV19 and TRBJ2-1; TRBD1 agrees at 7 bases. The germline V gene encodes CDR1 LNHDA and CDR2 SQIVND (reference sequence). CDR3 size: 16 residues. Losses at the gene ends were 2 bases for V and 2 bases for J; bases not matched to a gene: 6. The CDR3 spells CASSIQDRTPYNEQFF. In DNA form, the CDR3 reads TGTGCCAGTAGTATACAGGACAGGACTCCCTACAATGAGCAGTTCTTC. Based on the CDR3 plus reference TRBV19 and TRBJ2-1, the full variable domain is DGGITQSPKYLFRKEGQNVTLSCEQNLNHDAMYWYRQDPGQGLRLIYYSQIVNDFQKGDIAEGYSVSREKKESFPLTVTSAQKNPTAFYLCASSIQDRTPYNEQFFGPGTRLTVL.

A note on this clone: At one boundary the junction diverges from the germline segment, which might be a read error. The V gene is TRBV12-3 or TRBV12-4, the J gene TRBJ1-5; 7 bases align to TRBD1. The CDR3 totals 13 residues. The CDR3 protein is CACRGQSNQPQHF. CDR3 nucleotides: TGTGCCTGCAGGGGACAGAGCAATCAGCCCCAGCATTTT.

CDR3 in DNA: TGTGCCAGCAGGACTAGCGGGAGCACGGATGAGCAGTTCTTC. Its translation: CASRTSGSTDEQFF. The J gene is TRBJ2-1, the V gene TRBV6-4; 12 bases fit TRBD2. This CDR3 spans 14 amino acids. From germline, CDR1 is MRHNA and CDR2 SNTAGT. V lost 6 bases and J lost 8; bases outside the gene matches: 5.

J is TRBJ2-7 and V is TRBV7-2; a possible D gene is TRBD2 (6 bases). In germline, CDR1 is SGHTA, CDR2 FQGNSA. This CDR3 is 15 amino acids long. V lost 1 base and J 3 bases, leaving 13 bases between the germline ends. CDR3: CASSLGSGWLYEQYF. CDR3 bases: TGTGCCAGCAGCTTAGGGAGCGGGTGGCTCTACGAGCAGTACTTC.

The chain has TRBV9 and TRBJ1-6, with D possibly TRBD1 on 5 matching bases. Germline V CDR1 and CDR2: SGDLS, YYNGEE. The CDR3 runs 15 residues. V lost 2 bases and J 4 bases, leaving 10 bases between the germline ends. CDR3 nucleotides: TGTGCCAGCAGCGTCACGGGGACTTATAATTCACCCCTCCACTTT. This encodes CASSVTGTYNSPLHF.

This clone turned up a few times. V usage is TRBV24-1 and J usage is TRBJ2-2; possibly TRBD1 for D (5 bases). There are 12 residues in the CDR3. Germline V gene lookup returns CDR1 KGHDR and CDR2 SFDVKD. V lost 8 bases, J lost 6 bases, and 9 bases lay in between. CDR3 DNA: TGTGCCACCACTGGGGCGGCCGGGGAGCTGTTTTTT. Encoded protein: CATTGAAGELFF.

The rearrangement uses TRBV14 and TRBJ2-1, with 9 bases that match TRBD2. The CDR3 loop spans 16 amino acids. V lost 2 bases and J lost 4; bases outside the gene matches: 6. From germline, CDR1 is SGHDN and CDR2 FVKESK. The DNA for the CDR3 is TGTGCCAGCAGCCAACGGACAAGCGGGGGGTACAATGAGCAGTTCTTC. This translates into CASSQRTSGGYNEQFF.

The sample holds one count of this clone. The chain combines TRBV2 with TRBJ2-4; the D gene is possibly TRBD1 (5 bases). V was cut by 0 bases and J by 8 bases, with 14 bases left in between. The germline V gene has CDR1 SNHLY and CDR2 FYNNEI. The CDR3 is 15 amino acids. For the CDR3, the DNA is TGTGCCAGCAGTGAAGCGGGGCAGGCAAGTTACATTCAGTACTTC. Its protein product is CASSEAGQASYIQYF. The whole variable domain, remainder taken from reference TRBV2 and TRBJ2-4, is EPEVTQTPSHQVTQMGQEVILRCVPISNHLYFYWYRQILGQKVEFLVSFYNNEISEKSEIFDDQFSVERPDGSNFTLKIRSTKLEDSAMYFCASSEAGQASYIQYFGAGTRLSVL.

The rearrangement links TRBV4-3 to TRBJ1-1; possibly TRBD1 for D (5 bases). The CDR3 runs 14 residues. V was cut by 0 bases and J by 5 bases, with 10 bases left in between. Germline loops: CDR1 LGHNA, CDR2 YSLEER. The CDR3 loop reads CASSQERRGTEAFF. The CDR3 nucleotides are TGCGCCAGCAGCCAAGAACGACGGGGGACTGAAGCTTTCTTT.

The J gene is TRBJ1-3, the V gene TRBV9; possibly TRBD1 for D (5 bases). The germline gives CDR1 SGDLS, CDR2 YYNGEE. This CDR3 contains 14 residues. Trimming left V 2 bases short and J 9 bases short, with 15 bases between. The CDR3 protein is CASSVGLGGGTIYF. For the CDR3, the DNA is TGTGCCAGCAGCGTGGGTCTCGGCGGGGGCACCATATATTTT.

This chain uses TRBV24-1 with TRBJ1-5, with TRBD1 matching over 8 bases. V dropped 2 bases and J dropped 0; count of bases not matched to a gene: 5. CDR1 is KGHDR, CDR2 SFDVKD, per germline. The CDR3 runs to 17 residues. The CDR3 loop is CATSDSKTGDSNQPQHF. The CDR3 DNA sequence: TGTGCCACCAGTGATTCCAAGACAGGGGATAGCAATCAGCCCCAGCATTTT.

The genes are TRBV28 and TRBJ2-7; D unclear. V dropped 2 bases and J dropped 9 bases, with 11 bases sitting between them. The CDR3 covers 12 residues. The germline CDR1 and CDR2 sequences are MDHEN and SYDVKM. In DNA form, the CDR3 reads TGTGCCAGCAGTTTAGGGCCCACAGTGCAGTACTTC. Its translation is CASSLGPTVQYF.

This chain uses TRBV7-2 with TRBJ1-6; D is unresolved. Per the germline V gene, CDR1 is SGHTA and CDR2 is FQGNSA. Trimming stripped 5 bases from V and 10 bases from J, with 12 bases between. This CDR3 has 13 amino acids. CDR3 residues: CASSPRSRSPLHF. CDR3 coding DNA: TGTGCCAGCAGCCCAAGATCCAGATCACCCCTCCACTTT.

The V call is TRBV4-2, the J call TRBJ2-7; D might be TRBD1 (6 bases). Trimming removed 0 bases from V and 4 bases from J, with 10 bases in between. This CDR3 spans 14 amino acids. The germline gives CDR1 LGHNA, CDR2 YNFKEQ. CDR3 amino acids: CASSQDRGRYEQYF. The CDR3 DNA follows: TGTGCCAGCAGCCAAGACAGGGGCAGGTACGAGCAGTACTTC.

As DNA, the CDR3 is TGTGCCAGTAGTGGAACGACAGGGGCGAACACTGAAGCTTTCTTT. This encodes CASSGTTGANTEAFF. The chain is built from TRBV19 and TRBJ1-1; 8 bases map to TRBD1. Germline V lookup: CDR1 LNHDA, CDR2 SQIVND (reference sequence). The CDR3 runs 15 residues. J was trimmed by 1 base and V by 5 bases; bases with no gene match: 6.

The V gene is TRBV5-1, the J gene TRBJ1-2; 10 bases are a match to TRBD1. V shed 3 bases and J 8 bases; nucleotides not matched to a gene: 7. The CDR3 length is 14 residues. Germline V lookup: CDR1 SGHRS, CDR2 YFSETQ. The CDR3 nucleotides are TGCGCCAGCAGCTCGGGGACAGGGGCTTTCGGCTACACCTTC. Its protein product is CASSSGTGAFGYTF.